The rows below give T cell receptor beta chains drawn from one sample of a study of tumor and adjacent non-tumor tissue in lung cancer. TCRdb called the multiplex PCR reads again in MiXCR, with one record for every CDR3 protein. The sample has around 99,000 distinct CDR3 sequences; about 61% are singletons. The sample was distant non-tumor lung tissue. Source of these receptors: a man in his fifties or sixties with non-small cell lung cancer. CDR3s include the opening cysteine and the closing phenylalanine or tryptophan. D genes are given only for firm matches. Rows may omit the clone size; those that give it use once, few, many or a size class.

v_gene	abundance	j_gene	d_gene	CDR3aa	CDR3nt
TRBV5-5	many	TRBJ1-5	-	CASSLGQDQPQHF	TGTGCCAGCAGCTTGGGTCAGGACCAGCCCCAGCATTTT
TRBV6-5	-	TRBJ2-7	TRBD2	CASSYSYRLAGIVRAVF	TGTGCCAGCAGTTACTCATACCGTCTAGCGGGGATCGTACGAGCAGTATTC
TRBV5-4	many	TRBJ2-3	-	CASSLARSPLPDTQYF	TGTGCCAGCAGCTTGGCCCGCTCTCCTCTCCCAGATACGCAGTATTTT
TRBV6-6	-	TRBJ2-7	TRBD2	CVSSQSGTSGSREQYF	TGTGTCAGCAGCCAATCCGGGACTAGCGGGAGCCGTGAGCAGTACTTC
TRBV6-2/TRBV6-3	-	TRBJ1-5	-	CVSSSPGRGALSHF	TGTGTCAGCAGTTCACCGGGACGGGGGGCCCTTTCGCATTTT
TRBV6-5	many	TRBJ1-3	-	CASSYGPARGNTIYF	TGTGCCAGCAGTTACGGGCCGGCCAGGGGAAACACCATATATTTT
TRBV5-4	-	TRBJ2-1	-	CASSSKELNEQFF	TGTGCCAGTAGCTCCAAAGAACTCAATGAGCAGTTCTTC
TRBV11-1	-	TRBJ1-1	-	CASSLSASETEVFF	TGTGCTAGCAGCTTATCGGCGAGCGAGACTGAAGTTTTCTTT
TRBV6-1	-	TRBJ2-2	TRBD2	CASRSVAGDNAGELLF	TGTGCCAGCAGGTCGGTGGCGGGGGATAACGCCGGTGAGCTGCTTTTT
TRBV30	-	TRBJ1-5	-	CAWSVPRRNQPQHF	TGTGCCTGGAGTGTACCAAGGCGGAATCAGCCCCAGCATTTT
TRBV12-3/TRBV12-4	-	TRBJ1-5	-	CASTTGTSGVTDTQHF	TGTGCCAGCACCACCGGGACTAGTGGAGTCACAGATACGCAGCATTTT
TRBV5-6	many	TRBJ2-1	-	CASSLAPGSSYNEQFF	TGTGCCAGCAGCTTGGCGCCCGGAAGCTCCTACAATGAGCAGTTCTTC
TRBV10-3	many	TRBJ2-1	TRBD2	CAIRGTSGDNEQFF	TGTGCCATCAGGGGGACTAGCGGGGACAATGAGCAGTTCTTC
TRBV5-6	few	TRBJ2-2	TRBD1	CASSSYRGNFNTGELLF	TGTGCCAGCAGTTCATACAGGGGGAACTTCAACACCGGGGAGCTGCTTTTT
TRBV28	-	TRBJ2-7	TRBD2	CASTGGGSAYEKYF	TGTGCCAGCACGGGTGGCGGGAGCGCGTACGAGAAGTATTTC
TRBV6-2/TRBV6-3	many	TRBJ2-7	-	CASSHRGQGALYEQYF	TGTGCCAGCAGTCACCGGGGCCAAGGGGCCTTATACGAGCAGTACTTC
TRBV5-1	-	TRBJ1-1	-	CASSLVISRGTEAFF	TGCGCCAGCAGCTTGGTGATCTCCCGGGGCACTGAAGCTTTCTTT
TRBV28	-	TRBJ2-5	TRBD2	CTSRKGGGAETQYF	TGTACTAGCCGGAAGGGCGGGGGAGCGGAGACCCAGTACTTC
TRBV12-3/TRBV12-4	-	TRBJ2-5	-	CASSFPPVGRTQYF	TGTGCCAGCAGTTTCCCCCCCGTGGGGAGGACCCAGTACTTC
TRBV12-3/TRBV12-4	-	TRBJ1-6	TRBD1	CTSNRIGTGGSALHF	TGTACCAGCAATCGGATCGGGACAGGGGGTTCGGCCCTCCACTTT
TRBV29-1	-	TRBJ2-2	-	CSARGETGSNTGELFF	TGCAGTGCTAGGGGGGAGACAGGGTCGAACACCGGGGAGCTGTTTTTT
TRBV20-1	-	TRBJ2-1	-	CSARETQQGEQFF	TGCAGTGCTAGAGAGACTCAACAGGGTGAGCAGTTCTTC
TRBV25-1	-	TRBJ2-7	-	CASSESLTTYEQYF	TGTGCCAGCAGTGAATCGCTCACCACCTACGAGCAGTACTTC
TRBV24-1	few	TRBJ2-5	-	CATSSGFYRQETQYF	TGTGCCACCAGTTCAGGGTTCTATCGTCAAGAGACCCAGTACTTC
TRBV5-1	-	TRBJ2-2	-	CASSSGAGTGELFF	TGCGCCAGCAGCTCCGGGGCAGGTACCGGGGAGCTGTTTTTT
TRBV12-3/TRBV12-4	many	TRBJ2-7	TRBD1	CATRTGFGEQYF	TGTGCCACCCGGACAGGGTTTGGCGAGCAGTACTTC
TRBV29-1	-	TRBJ2-1	-	CNGVGGGSYNEQFF	-
TRBV28	once	TRBJ2-1	-	CASSILAVPFNNEHFF	TGTGCCAGCAGCATCCTAGCAGTCCCCTTTAACAATGAGCACTTCTTT
TRBV5-4	many	TRBJ2-3	-	CASSPEQADTQYF	TGTGCCAGCAGCCCGGAACAGGCAGATACGCAGTATTTT
TRBV28	-	TRBJ2-3	TRBD2	CVSSLSGLAGVGADTQYF	TGTGTCAGCAGCCTATCGGGACTAGCGGGAGTAGGGGCAGATACGCAATATTTT
TRBV6-1	many	TRBJ1-4	TRBD1	CASSPMTGSNEKLFF	TGTGCCAGCAGTCCCATGACAGGGTCAAATGAAAAACTGTTTTTT
TRBV11-3	-	TRBJ2-5	-	CASSSRYSTTQETQYF	TGTGCCAGCAGCTCCCGATACAGTACCACCCAAGAGACCCAGTACTTC
TRBV6-1	-	TRBJ1-2	-	CATATRDNYGYTF	TGTGCCACCGCCACGAGGGACAACTATGGGTACACCTTC
TRBV6-6	many	TRBJ2-7	-	CASQDGYEQYF	TGTGCCAGTCAGGACGGATACGAGCAGTACTTC
TRBV6-5	-	TRBJ1-2	-	CASSVTGNPIFYGYTF	TGTGCCAGCAGTGTGACAGGAAATCCTATTTTCTATGGCTACACCTTC
TRBV10-3	-	TRBJ1-6	TRBD1	CAVRGDSAVNSPLHF	TGTGCCGTCAGGGGGGACAGCGCTGTAAATTCACCCCTCCACTTT
TRBV20-1	few	TRBJ2-4	-	CSARDAVWTGLAKNIQYF	TGCAGTGCTAGAGATGCGGTCTGGACGGGGCTAGCCAAAAACATTCAGTACTTC
TRBV12-3/TRBV12-4	-	TRBJ2-5	TRBD1	CASSPLPTDRAQETQYF	TGTGCCAGCAGCCCGCTACCTACCGACAGGGCCCAAGAGACCCAGTACTTC
TRBV20-1	-	TRBJ2-6	-	CSAHVDSRSGTNVLTF	TGCAGTGCTCACGTGGACTCCCGCTCTGGGACCAACGTCCTGACTTTC
TRBV21-1	-	TRBJ1-2	-	CASSSPNYGYTF	TGTGCCAGCAGCTCCCCTAACTATGGCTACACCTTC
TRBV7-9	few	TRBJ2-1	-	CASSLVGGHEQFF	TGTGCCAGCAGCTTAGTAGGGGGGCATGAGCAGTTCTTC
TRBV11-3	-	TRBJ2-1	-	CTSRRTTVSTEQFF	TGTACCAGCAGACGGACTACTGTGTCTACTGAGCAGTTCTTC
TRBV29-1	many	TRBJ2-3	TRBD1	CCMTGNTDTQYF	TGCTGCATGACAGGGAACACAGATACGCAGTATTTT
TRBV20-1	-	TRBJ2-1	-	CSARDPLLYNEQFF	TGCAGTGCTAGAGATCCCCTACTCTACAATGAGCAGTTCTTC